This T cell receptor (beta chain) was sequenced in a study of glioma-infiltrating T cells after dendritic cell vaccination. Study-level information: Dendritic cells derived from monocytes and pulsed with autologous tumor lysate formed the vaccine. Study-level results: Higher TCR clonality did not directly relate to longer survival.

Method: immunoSEQ multiplex PCR; TCRdb's copy keeps in-frame clones and lacks some. Of about 73,000 clones in the sample, around 80% are singletons; the top ten hold 2.1%. Remarks on this clone: Its specificity is unknown.

CDR3 length: 15 residues. V trimming: 1 base; J trimming: 4 bases; junction bases outside the gene matches: 9. Germline CDR1 reads GTSNPN; CDR2 reads SVGIG (reference sequence). Sample: blood, taken before dendritic cell vaccination. The sequence was collected from a human donor with glioblastoma. The chain recombines TRBV30 with TRBJ2-5, with 7 bases identical to TRBD2. CDR3 in amino acids: CAWSGGGSPGETQYF. The CDR3 nucleotides read TGTGCCTGGAGTGGTGGCGGGAGTCCCGGAGAGACCCAGTACTTC.